This TCR beta chain was sequenced for a study of blood T cell repertoires in COVID-19. Background on the study: Samples came from the United States, Italy and Spain, spanning acute and convalescent COVID-19. Sources were T cells, B-cell-depleted T cells, or PBMCs; the material itself was cDNA or gDNA.

The CDR3 sequence is 17 residues long. Germline CDR1 reads SGHNT; CDR2 reads YYREEE (reference sequence). With 4 bases removed from V and 4 bases from J, the gap between germline ends came to 20 bases. This table comes from immunoSEQ multiplex PCR, and its TCRdb copy is limited to in-frame clones, with some not included. The sample has roughly 100,000 clones, 70% to 90% seen once. This rearrangement joins TRBV5-4 to TRBJ2-2; a possible D gene is TRBD1 (6 bases). The sequenced material came from peripheral blood. This sequence was found in a man aged 50-60 years with active COVID-19. The CDR3 DNA sequence: TGTGCCAGCAGCGACGGGGATTGGGGGCTGGGCACCGGGGAGCTGTTTTTT. Amino acid sequence: CASSDGDWGLGTGELFF. Using reference TRBV5-4 and TRBJ2-2 for the parts outside the CDR3, the full variable domain is ETGVTQSPTHLIKTRGQQVTLRCSSQSGHNTVSWYQQALGQGPQFIFQYYREEENGRGNFPPRFSGLQFPNYSSELNVNALELDDSALYLCASSDGDWGLGTGELFFGEGSRLTVL.